The 4 T cell receptor beta chains listed next were all sequenced from one sample in a study of metastatic and nonmetastatic thyroid tumors. None of the patients had undergone any treatment ahead of thyroid surgery. TCRdb called clones again from the PCR reads with MiXCR. The sample records around 89,000 clones, 15% being singletons. Material for sequencing was blood. Receptors were obtained from a female donor with papillary thyroid cancer or a benign thyroid nodule (not recorded which). Some clones in this sample may be carry-over from other donors' samples.

Comment on this clone: A much larger clone sits a single nucleotide away, making a read error possible. The V gene is TRBV9, the J gene TRBJ2-1; D gene ambiguous. Germline loops: CDR1 SGDLS, CDR2 YYNGEE. The length of the CDR3 is 11 residues. Trimming removed 3 bases from V and 5 bases from J, with 3 bases in between. The CDR3 reads CASSEDNEQFF. DNA for the CDR3: TGTGCCAGCAGCGAAGACAATGAGCAGTTCTTC.

This chain links TRBV20-1 with TRBJ2-5; maybe TRBD2 (7 bases). This CDR3 spans 14 amino acids. In germline, CDR1 is DFQATT, CDR2 SNEGSKA (reference sequence). V dropped 6 bases and J dropped 5 bases, with 19 bases sitting between them. CDR3 amino acids: CSATSWGARETQYF. For the CDR3, the DNA is TGCAGTGCGACTAGCTGGGGGGCCAGGGAGACCCAGTACTTC.

In this sample, this clone turned up many times. This CDR3 reads CASSGGADEQYF. Written as DNA, the CDR3 is TGTGCCAGCAGTGGCGGGGCTGACGAGCAGTACTTC. The genes are TRBV2 and TRBJ2-7; maybe TRBD2 (6 bases). Germline V gives CDR1 SNHLY, CDR2 FYNNEI. The CDR3 is 12 residues long. Trimming pared 4 bases from V and 5 bases from J, leaving 9 bases between.

Many counts were recorded for this clone. The CDR3 reads CASSLEVRASPLHF. DNA of the CDR3: TGTGCCAGCAGCTTAGAAGTAAGGGCTTCACCCCTCCACTTT. The chain carries TRBV11-2 and TRBJ1-6, with D uncertain. Germline values: CDR1 SGHAT, CDR2 FQNNGV. This CDR3 spans 14 amino acids. V lost 0 bases, J lost 9 bases, and 9 bases lay in between.